A selection of T cell receptor beta chains follows, all from one sample in a study of cytomegalovirus exposure and HLA in healthy donors. The method was immunoSEQ multiplex PCR; TCRdb's version includes in-frame clones alone and lacks a portion of them. Of some 97,000 clones in the sample, about 80% were seen once. Input material: PBMCs. Every receptor here comes from a female donor in good health and CMV-seropositive. Each CDR3 is given with its conserved first and last residue. The D gene is left open where the match is weak. Rows give clone size only sometimes, using once, few, many, or a class for an expanded clone.

D gene,CDR3 length,J gene,clone size,V gene,CDR3 DNA,CDR3 protein
-,15,TRBJ1-5,once,TRBV28,TGTGCCAGCATTTCTGGGGGGAAGGACATCGGACCCCAGCATTTT,CASISGGKDIGPQHF
-,15,TRBJ2-2,-,TRBV5-1,TGCGCCAGCAGCTTGGGGACACCGAACACCGGGGAGCTGTTTTTT,CASSLGTPNTGELFF
-,13,TRBJ2-7,-,TRBV2,TGTGCCAGCGCTAGGCGGTACTCCTACGAGCAGTACTTC,CASARRYSYEQYF
TRBD1,16,TRBJ2-7,-,TRBV6-1,TGTGCCAGCAGTGAAACTCCTGGGACAGGGGCGGGCGAGCAGTACTTC,CASSETPGTGAGEQYF
-,13,TRBJ2-1,few,TRBV6-4,TGTGCCAGCAGTGCGGGCTCCTACAATGAGCAGTTCTTC,CASSAGSYNEQFF
-,13,TRBJ2-3,-,TRBV6-1,TGTGCCAGCAGTGCGCAGGGGCCAGATACGCAGTATTTT,CASSAQGPDTQYF
-,16,TRBJ2-3,-,TRBV7-9,TGTGCCAGCAGTTTAACTAACCCGACTGGCACAGATACGCAGTATTTT,CASSLTNPTGTDTQYF
-,18,TRBJ1-5,-,TRBV21-1,TGTGCCAGCAGCAAAGCGATAAGGGGGCGGGTGTTCGGTCAGCCCCAGCATTTT,CASSKAIRGRVFGQPQHF
-,17,TRBJ2-3,-,TRBV7-9,TGTGCCAGCAGCTTGGACGCGGGTCCTTCTAGCACAGATACGCAGTATTTT,CASSLDAGPSSTDTQYF
TRBD2,13,TRBJ2-3,-,TRBV6-4,TGTGCCAGCAGTGGACTAGCTGGAGATACGCAGTATTTT,CASSGLAGDTQYF
-,14,TRBJ2-4,-,TRBV7-2,TGTGCCAGCAGCTTAGACTTAGCCAAAAACATTCAGTACTTC,CASSLDLAKNIQYF
-,15,TRBJ2-5,-,TRBV2,TGTGCCAGCAGTCCCACGGGACTTTACCAAGAGACCCAGTACTTC,CASSPTGLYQETQYF
TRBD2,14,TRBJ2-7,-,TRBV10-3,TGTGCCATCAGTGAGATAGCGGGGTCCTACGAGCAGTACTTC,CAISEIAGSYEQYF
TRBD1,15,TRBJ2-1,-,TRBV6-1,TGTGCCAGCAGCCCCGGGACAGGGCAATACAATGAGCAGTTCTTC,CASSPGTGQYNEQFF
-,16,TRBJ1-2,-,TRBV7-8,TGTGCCAGCAGCTTAGGCGACAGGAGCACTAACTATGGCTACACCTTC,CASSLGDRSTNYGYTF
-,15,TRBJ1-4,few,TRBV19,TGTGCCAGTACCAAACAGCCTAACTCCAATGAAAAACTGTTTTTT,CASTKQPNSNEKLFF
TRBD2,15,TRBJ2-7,-,TRBV7-2,TGTGCCAGCAGCTTCACTAGCGGGGACACCTACGAGCAGTACTTC,CASSFTSGDTYEQYF
-,13,TRBJ1-1,once,TRBV5-6,TGTGCCAGCAGCTTGGGACAAGGTCCCAGGGCTTTCTTT,CASSLGQGPRAFF
-,12,TRBJ1-4,once,TRBV7-9,TGTTCCAGCAGCTCGGGGAATGAAAAACTGTTTTTT,CSSSSGNEKLFF
-,14,TRBJ2-7,-,TRBV12-2,TGTGCAAGTCGAGTCGGACAGGGGTATTACGAGCAGTACTTC,CASRVGQGYYEQYF
TRBD1,17,TRBJ1-2,-,TRBV19,TGTGCCAGCACCAACCCCGGGACAGGGGGCGCGGAGTATGGCTACACCTTC,CASTNPGTGGAEYGYTF
TRBD1,16,TRBJ2-2,-,TRBV27,TGTGCCAGCAGTCCTTCCCCCGGGACAGGGGGCGGGGAGCTGTTTTTT,CASSPSPGTGGGELFF
TRBD2,15,TRBJ2-7,-,TRBV7-2,TGTGCCAGCAGCTTAGCGGGCGCGGGAGGCTACGAGCAGTACTTC,CASSLAGAGGYEQYF